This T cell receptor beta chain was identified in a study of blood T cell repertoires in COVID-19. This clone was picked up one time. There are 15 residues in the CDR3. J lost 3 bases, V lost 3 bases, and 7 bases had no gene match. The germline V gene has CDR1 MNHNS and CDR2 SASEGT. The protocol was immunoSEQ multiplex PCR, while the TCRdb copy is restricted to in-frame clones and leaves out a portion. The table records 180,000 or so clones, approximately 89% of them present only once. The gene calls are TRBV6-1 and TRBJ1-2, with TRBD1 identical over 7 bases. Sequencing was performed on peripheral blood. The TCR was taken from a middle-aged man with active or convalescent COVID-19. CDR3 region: CASSDLITGDYGYTF. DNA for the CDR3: TGTGCCAGCAGTGACCTTATTACAGGGGACTATGGCTACACCTTC.